This T cell receptor (beta chain) derives from a study of T cell responses to AZD1222 COVID-19 vaccine. Findings and caveats of the study: Donors in the cohort were predominantly white British and more often female, and clonal diversity was possibly underestimated.

Assay: immunoSEQ multiplex PCR; the TCRdb copy retains only in-frame clones and omits some. The top ten hold approximately 8% of the sample, which has about 130,000 clones, approximately 85% seen once. As for this clone: As yet, its antigen is unknown.

V lost 3 bases and J lost 4; bases outside the gene matches: 12. Germline CDR1 is MNHEY and CDR2 is SVGAGI. There are 16 residues in the CDR3. This clonotype was obtained from an adult in good health. The sequences come from peripheral blood, collected on day 0 of AZD1222 vaccination. The chain combines TRBV6-5 with TRBJ2-7, with 7 nucleotides matching TRBD1. CDR3 sequence (DNA): TGTGCCAGCAGTTATGCCGCAACAGGGGCTGAATACGAGCAGTACTTC. It yields the protein CASSYAATGAEYEQYF.